A single sample gave rise to the 21 T cell receptor beta chains below, sequenced in a study of blood T cell repertoires in COVID-19. This table comes from immunoSEQ multiplex PCR, and its TCRdb copy is limited to in-frame clones, with some not included. This table has over 110,000 clones, around three quarters appearing once. Sequenced material: peripheral blood. The receptors come from a man older than 75 with acute or convalescent COVID-19.

The chain's CDR3 is CASSLGLTGANVLTF. CDR3 coding DNA: TGTGCCAGCAGCTTGGGGCTTACGGGGGCCAACGTCCTGACTTTC. The gene calls are TRBV7-2 and TRBJ2-6; maybe TRBD1 (5 bases). Trimming removed 3 bases at V and 4 bases at J, with 10 bases between. From germline, CDR1 is SGHTA and CDR2 FQGNSA. CDR3 length: 15 residues.

This chain connects TRBV5-1 to TRBJ2-2, with 7 bases aligning to TRBD1. CDR1 and CDR2 (germline): SGHRS, YFSETQ. The CDR3 is made up of 16 amino acids. The V gene end was trimmed by 6 bases and the J gene end by 1 base; junction bases not matched to a gene: 9. CDR3 coding DNA: TGCGCCAGCACCGAACCCGGGACAGTGAACACCGGGGAGCTGTTTTTT. Residues: CASTEPGTVNTGELFF.

J is TRBJ2-3 and V is TRBV6-2 or TRBV6-3, with a possible D match to TRBD2 (6 bases). With 2 bases removed from V and 7 bases from J, the gap between germline ends came to 7 bases. The CDR3 is 12 residues long. Looked up from germline, CDR1 is MNHEY and CDR2 is SVGEGT. The CDR3 DNA is TGTGCCAGCAGTTACGGGGGGAATACGCAGTATTTT. It codes for CASSYGGNTQYF.

V and J are TRBV6-1 and TRBJ2-1; TRBD2 is a possible D gene (7 bases). Germline lookup yields CDR1 MNHNS and CDR2 SASEGT. Deletions cut 2 bases from V and 0 bases from J, with 11 bases between. The CDR3 totals 16 residues. CDR3 nucleotides: TGTGCCAGCAGTGAAAGGCGGGGGCGCTCCTACAATGAGCAGTTCTTC. Residues: CASSERRGRSYNEQFF.

This chain links TRBV10-3 with TRBJ2-7; a possible D gene is TRBD2 (7 bases). V was shortened by 6 bases and J by 5 bases, with 20 bases between the two germline ends. The CDR3 length is 15 residues. From germline, CDR1 is ENHRY and CDR2 SYGVKD. CDR3 nucleotide sequence: TGTGCCATCAGGGGAGGGTCGGGGGCACTTGACGAGCAGTACTTC. The encoded protein is CAIRGGSGALDEQYF.

This chain uses TRBV3-1 (or the pseudogene TRBV3-2) with TRBJ1-4, with D hard to call. Germline assignment: CDR1 LGHDT and CDR2 YNNKEL (reference sequence). Trimming stripped 0 bases from V and 3 bases from J, with 14 bases between. There are 17 residues in the CDR3. CDR3 region: CASSQDLFGGSNEKLFF. CDR3 in DNA: TGTGCCAGCAGCCAAGATCTTTTCGGAGGTTCTAATGAAAAACTGTTTTTT.

The V and J genes are TRBV27 and TRBJ1-1; 8 bases match TRBD1. From germline, CDR1 is MNHEY and CDR2 SMNVEV (reference sequence). The CDR3 is made up of 14 amino acids. The ends lost 6 bases at V and 1 base at J; junction bases unmatched: 4. The DNA for the CDR3 is TGTGCCAGCAGCTGGGACAGGCGGAACACTGAAGCTTTCTTT. It specifies CASSWDRRNTEAFF.

The chain joins TRBV7-2 to TRBJ1-1, with D hard to call. Trimming cost V 6 bases and J 1 base, with 15 bases left between them. This CDR3 has 15 residues. Germline values: CDR1 SGHTA, CDR2 FQGNSA. The CDR3 loop reads CASSVRGSGNTEAFF. For the CDR3, the DNA is TGTGCCAGCAGTGTTCGAGGGAGCGGGAACACTGAAGCTTTCTTT. The full variable domain, completed using reference TRBV7-2 and TRBJ1-1, is GAGVSQSPSNKVTEKGKDVELRCDPISGHTALYWYRQSLGQGLEFLIYFQGNSAPDKSGLPSDRFSAERTGGSVSTLTIQRTQQEDSAVYLCASSVRGSGNTEAFFGQGTRLTVV.

This chain connects TRBV27 to TRBJ2-1, with D uncertain. The CDR3 has 13 residues. The V gene lost 4 bases and the J gene lost 5 bases, with 9 bases spanning the gap. CDR1 is MNHEY and CDR2 is SMNVEV in the germline V gene (reference sequence). CDR3 in amino acids: CASSSLLHNEQFF. CDR3 nucleotides: TGTGCCAGCAGTTCACTCCTCCACAATGAGCAGTTCTTC.

The V call is TRBV7-3, the J call TRBJ2-6; D not resolved. This CDR3 is built from 17 residues. The V end was cut by 1 base, the J end by 0 bases, with 10 bases between. Germline V gene data show CDR1 as SGHTA and CDR2 as FQGTGA. The CDR3 here is CASSLKAPVSGANVLTF. CDR3 DNA sequence: TGTGCCAGCAGCTTAAAAGCCCCGGTCTCTGGGGCCAACGTCCTGACTTTC.

The chain joins TRBV28 to TRBJ1-5; 9 nucleotides line up with TRBD1. The CDR3 consists of 13 residues. CDR1 MDHEN and CDR2 SYDVKM come from the germline V gene. V shed 7 bases and J 7 bases; nucleotides not matched to a gene: 5. DNA for the CDR3: TGTGCCAGCAACAGGGGGCTCGGCCAGCCCCAGCATTTT. This translates into CASNRGLGQPQHF. Drawing the rest from reference TRBV28 and TRBJ1-5, the complete variable domain is DVKVTQSSRYLVKRTGEKVFLECVQDMDHENMFWYRQDPGLGLRLIYFSYDVKMKEKGDIPEGYSVSREKKERFSLILESASTNQTSMYLCASNRGLGQPQHFGDGTRLSIL.

The J gene is TRBJ1-2, the V gene TRBV2; 11 bases are shared with TRBD1. The CDR3 length is 15 residues. Germline V gene sequence: CDR1 SNHLY, CDR2 FYNNEI. V lost 6 bases to trimming and J lost 5 bases; unmatched junction nucleotides: 8. The CDR3 loop is CASSTDRGQLYGYTF. The CDR3 DNA follows: TGTGCCAGCAGCACGGACAGGGGGCAATTGTATGGCTACACCTTC. The full variable domain, completed using reference TRBV2 and TRBJ1-2, is EPEVTQTPSHQVTQMGQEVILRCVPISNHLYFYWYRQILGQKVEFLVSFYNNEISEKSEIFDDQFSVERPDGSNFTLKIRSTKLEDSAMYFCASSTDRGQLYGYTFGSGTRLTVV.

This clone has more than one count but fewer than ten. The chain is built from TRBV2 and TRBJ1-6; D is undetermined. The germline V gene encodes CDR1 SNHLY and CDR2 FYNNEI. With 4 bases removed from V and 7 bases from J, the gap between germline ends came to 5 bases. The CDR3 is made up of 12 amino acids. Here the CDR3 reads CASSGQNSPLHF. The CDR3 bases are TGTGCCAGCAGTGGACAAAATTCACCCCTCCACTTT. The full variable domain, completed using reference TRBV2 and TRBJ1-6, is EPEVTQTPSHQVTQMGQEVILRCVPISNHLYFYWYRQILGQKVEFLVSFYNNEISEKSEIFDDQFSVERPDGSNFTLKIRSTKLEDSAMYFCASSGQNSPLHFGNGTRLTVT.

CDR3 in amino acids: CASRRDRGSSEAFF. CDR3 nucleotide sequence: TGTGCCAGTCGAAGAGACAGGGGGTCGAGTGAAGCTTTCTTT. The rearrangement uses TRBV25-1 and TRBJ1-1; 9 bases match TRBD1. The trim removed 9 bases at V and 7 bases at J, leaving 12 bases unmatched. The germline V gene has CDR1 MGHDK and CDR2 SYGVNS. This CDR3 is built from 14 residues.

J is TRBJ2-5 and V is TRBV28, with D uncertain. V shed 5 bases and J shed 0 bases, with 4 bases lying between them. The germline V gene encodes CDR1 MDHEN and CDR2 SYDVKM. The CDR3 sequence is 12 residues long. In DNA form, the CDR3 reads TGTGCCAGCAGTCCCTACCAAGAGACCCAGTACTTC. Protein product: CASSPYQETQYF.

J is TRBJ2-5 and V is TRBV19; 11 bases align to TRBD1. Germline V CDR1 and CDR2: LNHDA, SQIVND (reference sequence). CDR3 length: 16 amino acids. The V and J ends lost 5 bases and 2 bases, in that order; junction bases with no gene match: 7. As DNA, the CDR3 is TGTGCCAGTAGTCCCCGGACAGGGGGCCTTCAAGAGACCCAGTACTTC. It specifies CASSPRTGGLQETQYF.

The chain employs TRBV5-6 and TRBJ2-5; D is undetermined. CDR3 length: 15 amino acids. Germline CDR1 reads SGHDT; CDR2 reads YYEEEE. The ends were cut back, 4 bases at V and 4 bases at J, with 17 bases in the middle. Here the CDR3 reads CASSPGLVSVETQYF. The CDR3 DNA is TGTGCCAGCAGCCCGGGTCTGGTTTCAGTAGAGACCCAGTACTTC.

The V and J genes are TRBV15 and TRBJ2-1, with 7 bases identical to TRBD1. CDR3 length: 17 amino acids. Germline V CDR1 and CDR2: LNHNV, YYDKDF (reference sequence). V was pared by 3 bases and J by 4 bases, with 12 bases of the junction left unmatched. CDR3 nucleotides: TGTGCCACCAGCAGGTCCGACAGGGCCTCTTCTTACAATGAGCAGTTCTTC. Residues: CATSRSDRASSYNEQFF.

This clone has more than one count but fewer than ten. V gene TRBV2 combines with J gene TRBJ1-2; D possibly corresponds to TRBD1 (6 bases). Looked up from germline, CDR1 is SNHLY and CDR2 is FYNNEI. CDR3 length: 14 residues. The V end was cut by 7 bases, the J end by 4 bases, with 16 bases between. For the CDR3, the DNA is TGTGCCAGCACCCGACAGGTCGGAGCCTATGGCTACACCTTC. Translated, it gives CASTRQVGAYGYTF.

This clone was detected only once. The chain joins TRBV5-1 to TRBJ1-1; no reliable D call. Germline V gives CDR1 SGHRS, CDR2 YFSETQ. The V gene lost 1 base and the J gene lost 1 base, with 8 bases spanning the gap. The CDR3 is made up of 14 amino acids. For the CDR3, the DNA is TGCGCCAGCAGCTTGCTTAGTCAGAACACTGAAGCTTTCTTT. It encodes CASSLLSQNTEAFF.

The rearrangement links TRBV7-6 to TRBJ2-1; TRBD2 matches 14 bases. The germline V gene has CDR1 SGHVS and CDR2 FNYEAQ. The CDR3 runs to 15 residues. Germline trimming cut 5 bases from V and 6 bases from J; bases unmatched to any gene: 3. This chain's CDR3 is CASSLGLAGGNEQFF. CDR3 in DNA: TGTGCCAGCAGCCTAGGACTAGCGGGGGGCAATGAGCAGTTCTTC. The full variable domain, with the rest looked up from reference TRBV7-6 and TRBJ2-1, is GAGVSQSPRYKVTKRGQDVALRCDPISGHVSLYWYRQALGQGPEFLTYFNYEAQQDKSGLPNDRFSAERPEGSISTLTIQRTEQRDSAMYRCASSLGLAGGNEQFFGPGTRLTVL.